Given below is one T cell receptor beta chain in context. Those enrolled in Seattle joined during active infection and were followed longitudinally afterward. As handled by the study authors: Amplification of reference gene primers provided the estimated nucleated cell counts. Assay used: immunoSEQ multiplex PCR; TCRdb lists only in-frame clones, some missing. V and J calls and clone size follow that table, whereas D and trimming were derived from the DNA. The sample includes some 240,000 clones, 80% to 90% of them seen just once. This sample stems from a study of blood T cell repertoires in COVID-19. Whole-study context: Acute-phase and convalescent COVID-19 samples originated in the United States, Italy and Spain. The cDNA or gDNA used as material had been derived from T cells, B-cell-depleted T cells, or PBMCs.

The germline V gene has CDR1 SNHLY and CDR2 FYNNEI. Trimming left V 4 bases short and J 6 bases short, with 15 bases between. This CDR3 has 14 residues. Sequencing was performed on peripheral blood. The source is a woman in her 70s with COVID-19, enrolled during active disease. The rearrangement uses TRBV2 and TRBJ1-1; D might be TRBD1 (6 bases). The CDR3 reads CASSGWGHEAEAFF. The CDR3 DNA reads TGTGCCAGCAGTGGTTGGGGACATGAGGCTGAAGCTTTCTTT. The full variable domain, rest sourced from reference TRBV2 and TRBJ1-1, is EPEVTQTPSHQVTQMGQEVILRCVPISNHLYFYWYRQILGQKVEFLVSFYNNEISEKSEIFDDQFSVERPDGSNFTLKIRSTKLEDSAMYFCASSGWGHEAEAFFGQGTRLTVV.